The 9 T cell receptor beta chains reported below all come from one sample, sequenced in a study of beta chain features in type 1 diabetes. Expressed TCRB transcripts were sequenced because the isolated RNA had all been reverse transcribed beforehand. TCRdb's table, derived via immunoSEQ multiplex PCR, lists solely in-frame clones and lacks some. The table has 430,000 or so clones, about an eighth seen once; the top ten hold 0.035% to 0.05%. Sequencing input: naive CD4+ T cells from blood. These receptors all come from a woman aged 18-29 years in good health.

This chain joins TRBV21-1 and TRBJ1-4. TRBV21-1 is flagged as a pseudogene. The CDR3 is 18 amino acids. The CDR3 reads CASSKEYSPVATNEKLFF. In nucleotides, the CDR3 is TGTGCCAGCAGCAAGGAATATAGTCCAGTTGCAACTAATGAAAAACTGTTTTTT.

This clone was picked up a small number of times. The V gene is TRBV7-9, the J gene TRBJ2-2; D perhaps matches TRBD2 (5 bases). Trimming took off 5 bases at V and 4 bases at J, with 11 bases between the two ends. Germline V gene lookup returns CDR1 SEHNR and CDR2 FQNEAQ (reference sequence). CDR3 length: 14 amino acids. The CDR3 DNA sequence: TGTGCCAGCAGCCTAGAGGGTTTCACCGGGGAGCTGTTTTTT. It specifies CASSLEGFTGELFF.

This chain uses TRBV7-8 with TRBJ2-5, with 10 bases fitting TRBD1. The CDR3 consists of 14 residues. Germline CDR1 reads SGHVS; CDR2 reads FQNEAQ. V trimming: 4 bases; J trimming: 5 bases; junction bases outside the gene matches: 4. The CDR3 region is CASSWDRGSETQYF. The CDR3 DNA is TGTGCCAGCAGCTGGGACAGGGGATCGGAGACCCAGTACTTC.

The chain combines TRBV27 with TRBJ2-1; no clear D gene. V lost 5 bases and J 12 bases, leaving 14 bases between the germline ends. Germline CDR1 and CDR2: MNHEY and SMNVEV (reference sequence). CDR3 length: 12 residues. The CDR3 protein is CASSLNRVWQFF. In DNA form, the CDR3 reads TGTGCCAGCAGTCTAAATCGCGTTTGGCAGTTCTTC.

This clone showed up just a few times. The chain carries TRBV27 and TRBJ2-3, with no clear D. The V gene lost 4 bases and the J gene lost 1 base, with 9 bases spanning the gap. The CDR3 loop spans 14 amino acids. CDR1 is MNHEY and CDR2 is SMNVEV in the germline V gene (reference sequence). CDR3 sequence (DNA): TGTGCCAGCAGTTGGCGTCTCGGCACAGATACGCAGTATTTT. Protein: CASSWRLGTDTQYF.

This clone was picked up many times. This rearrangement joins TRBV7-2 to TRBJ2-6; D is undetermined. V lost 1 base and J lost 8, with 3 bases in between. CDR3 length: 12 amino acids. Germline V CDR1 and CDR2: SGHTA, FQGNSA. The CDR3 DNA sequence: TGTGCCAGCAGCTTAGTTACCAACGTCCTGACTTTC. This translates into CASSLVTNVLTF.

This chain connects TRBV2 to TRBJ1-4, with TRBD1 matching 7 bases. CDR1 SNHLY and CDR2 FYNNEI come from the germline V gene. The trim removed 6 bases at V and 10 bases at J, leaving 11 bases unmatched. The CDR3 extends over 14 amino acids. The CDR3 DNA follows: TGTGCCAGCAGCTCCGGGACAGCTTCTGGAAAACTGTTTTTT. Amino acids: CASSSGTASGKLFF.

This clone was counted a few times. This specimen includes other DNA sequences encoding the same CDR3. This chain joins TRBV29-1 and TRBJ2-5, with 7 bases lining up with TRBD1. The J segment lost 4 bases and the V segment lost 7 bases, leaving 6 bases of the junction unmatched. This CDR3 region has 12 residues. CDR1 SQVTM and CDR2 ANQGSEA come from the germline V gene. The CDR3 protein is CSAGRQGETQYF. CDR3 sequence (DNA): TGCAGCGCTGGAAGACAGGGAGAGACCCAGTACTTC.

A few counts support this clone. The J gene is TRBJ2-7, the V gene TRBV5-1; 12 nucleotides align to TRBD2. CDR1 is SGHRS, CDR2 YFSETQ, per germline. The V gene end was trimmed by 4 bases and the J gene end by 2 bases; junction bases not matched to a gene: 4. The CDR3 loop spans 15 amino acids. CDR3 DNA: TGCGCCAGCAGCGCCCGGACTAGCGGGGCCTACGAGCAGTACTTC. Protein product: CASSARTSGAYEQYF.